Each of the 19 T cell receptor beta chains below was sequenced from the same sample in a study of shared clonotypes between healthy human individuals. Assay used: immunoSEQ multiplex PCR; TCRdb lists only in-frame clones, some missing. This table holds a few hundred thousand clones, about 96% found once. The sample was memory CD8+ T cells sorted from blood. Subset specified: CD45RO+ cells pooled with CCR7-negative TemRA cells. All receptors derive from a young man in good health.

This chain uses TRBV7-9 with TRBJ2-2; 8 bases map to TRBD1. The CDR3 loop spans 15 amino acids. V shed 2 bases, J shed 8 bases, and the junction held 7 bases outside the gene matches. The V gene's germline CDR1 is SEHNR and CDR2 FQNEAQ (reference sequence). Here the CDR3 reads CASSLQGALVGELFF. The CDR3 DNA reads as TGTGCCAGCAGCTTACAGGGGGCTCTTGTTGGGGAGCTGTTTTTT.

The chain combines TRBV30 with TRBJ2-1; D is uncertain. Germline CDR1 reads GTSNPN; CDR2 reads SVGIG (reference sequence). CDR3 size: 14 residues. The ends were cut back, 3 bases at V and 9 bases at J, with 18 bases in the middle. In nucleotides, the CDR3 is TGTGCCTGGAGCGTACACGTCAGCTCGGGTGAGCAGTTCTTC. It encodes CAWSVHVSSGEQFF.

This chain connects TRBV13 to TRBJ2-1; the D gene is possibly TRBD2 (5 bases). The CDR3 sequence is 11 residues long. V was cut by 3 bases and J by 8 bases, with 5 bases left in between. From germline, CDR1 is PRHDT and CDR2 FYEKMQ (reference sequence). For the CDR3, the DNA is TGTGCCAGCAGCTTCGGGGATGAGCAGTTCTTC. This translates into CASSFGDEQFF.

The chain links TRBV19 to TRBJ1-3; 7 bases are shared with TRBD1. CDR3 length: 14 residues. V lost 10 bases, J lost 0 bases, and 6 bases stayed unmatched. The germline V gene has CDR1 LNHDA and CDR2 SQIVND (reference sequence). The CDR3 DNA follows: TGTGCCACTGGGACAGCCTCCTCTGGAAACACCATATATTTT. Translation: CATGTASSGNTIYF.

The gene calls are TRBV19 and TRBJ2-2; 9 bases fit TRBD2. This CDR3 has 14 residues. The germline CDR1 and CDR2 sequences are LNHDA and SQIVND (reference sequence). J gave up 3 bases and V 4 bases, and 0 bases lay outside the gene matches. For the CDR3, the DNA is TGTGCCAGTAGTAGGACTAGCGACACCGGGGAGCTGTTTTTT. Amino acids: CASSRTSDTGELFF.

The chain is built from TRBV5-6 and TRBJ2-7; TRBD1 matches at 9 bases. Germline-derived CDR1 and CDR2 are SGHDT and YYEEEE. CDR3 length equals 12 residues. V was clipped by 3 bases and J by 7 bases; unmatched bases: 2. CDR3 nucleotide sequence: TGTGCCAGCAGCTCCGGGACAGGGGAGCAGTACTTC. This gives the protein CASSSGTGEQYF. Looking up the rest from reference TRBV5-6 and TRBJ2-7 gives the full variable domain: DAGVTQSPTHLIKTRGQQVTLRCSPKSGHDTVSWYQQALGQGPQFIFQYYEEEERQRGNFPDRFSGHQFPNYSSELNVNALLLGDSALYLCASSSGTGEQYFGPGTRLTVT.

For this clone: Distinct nucleotide sequences in the sample also encode this CDR3. The chain couples TRBV30 to TRBJ2-7, with TRBD1 as a possible D gene (5 bases). V lost 0 bases and J 3 bases, leaving 9 bases between the germline ends. Germline V gives CDR1 GTSNPN, CDR2 SVGIG (reference sequence). The CDR3 covers 13 residues. CDR3 nucleotides: TGTGCCTGGAGTGTGGGTCAGGGCTACGAGCAGTACTTC. As protein: CAWSVGQGYEQYF. The full variable domain, its missing parts supplied by reference TRBV30 and TRBJ2-7, is SQTIHQWPATLVQPVGSPLSLECTVEGTSNPNLYWYRQAAGRGLQLLFYSVGIGQISSEVPQNLSASRPQDRQFILSSKKLLLSDSGFYLCAWSVGQGYEQYFGPGTRLTVT.

This chain joins TRBV6-1 and TRBJ2-7; 7 nucleotides line up with TRBD2. The CDR3 contains 16 residues. Per the germline V gene, CDR1 is MNHNS and CDR2 is SASEGT. V shed 3 bases and J 0 bases; nucleotides not matched to a gene: 8. CDR3 loop: CASSDRPSGSSYEQYF. CDR3 DNA sequence: TGTGCCAGCAGTGACCGACCTAGCGGAAGCTCCTACGAGCAGTACTTC.

For this clone: In the same sample, other DNA sequences code for this CDR3. The genes are TRBV5-1 and TRBJ1-2; 8 bases match TRBD1. Looked up from germline, CDR1 is SGHRS and CDR2 is YFSETQ. Trimming took 4 bases from V and 3 from J; bases not matched to a gene: 5. The CDR3 covers 14 residues. The CDR3: CASSLDRADYGYTF. For the CDR3, the DNA is TGCGCCAGCAGCCTGGACAGGGCGGACTATGGCTACACCTTC.

This clone was recorded only once. This chain connects TRBV4-2 to TRBJ2-1, with 9 bases aligning to TRBD2. The CDR3 contains 16 residues. V lost 1 base and J lost 8; bases outside the gene matches: 9. Germline values: CDR1 LGHNA, CDR2 YNFKEQ. CDR3 nucleotide sequence: TGTGCCAGCAGCCAAGTGGGGGGACTAGCCGGGGATGAGCAGTTCTTC. It yields the protein CASSQVGGLAGDEQFF.

This clone was picked up one time. The chain recombines TRBV9 with TRBJ1-2; D uncertain. The CDR3 length is 13 residues. CDR1 SGDLS and CDR2 YYNGEE come from the germline V gene. V was clipped by 1 base and J by 4 bases, with 8 bases between them. The CDR3 is CASSVLGTYGYTF. Written as DNA, the CDR3 is TGTGCCAGCAGCGTACTCGGAACCTATGGCTACACCTTC.

The chain carries TRBV29-1 and TRBJ2-1, with 10 positions matching TRBD1. The V gene end was trimmed by 4 bases and the J gene end by 2 bases; junction bases not matched to a gene: 5. The CDR3 extends over 15 amino acids. Germline CDR1 is SQVTM and CDR2 is ANQGSEA. CDR3 sequence: CSVAPGQGPYNEQFF. The CDR3 nucleotides read TGCAGCGTTGCACCGGGACAGGGGCCCTACAATGAGCAGTTCTTC.

The chain has TRBV5-1 and TRBJ2-5; no clear D. This CDR3 has 11 residues. V was pared by 3 bases and J by 4 bases, with 4 bases between. Germline V lookup: CDR1 SGHRS, CDR2 YFSETQ. CDR3 amino acids: CASSSTETQYF. The DNA for the CDR3 is TGCGCCAGCAGCTCGACAGAGACCCAGTACTTC.

This clone was counted a single time. This chain joins TRBV6-4 and TRBJ2-5; D possibly uses TRBD1 or TRBD2 (6 bases each). The CDR3 is made up of 14 amino acids. Per the germline V gene, CDR1 is MRHNA and CDR2 is SNTAGT. V shed 4 bases and J shed 1 base, with 10 bases lying between them. CDR3 coding DNA: TGTGCCAGCAGTGGTCCGGGGGCCCAAGAGACCCAGTACTTC. As protein: CASSGPGAQETQYF.

This chain connects TRBV5-4 to TRBJ1-3; D not certain. Per germline, CDR1 SGHNT and CDR2 YYREEE (reference sequence). The CDR3 is 13 residues long. V lost 4 bases and J lost 0, with 5 bases in between. The CDR3 DNA reads as TGTGCCAGCAGCCCTGACTCTGGAAACACCATATATTTT. This sequence encodes CASSPDSGNTIYF.

V gene TRBV11-2 combines with J gene TRBJ2-7, with 12 bases lining up with TRBD2. The CDR3 runs 15 residues. Germline V gene lookup returns CDR1 SGHAT and CDR2 FQNNGV. The V and J ends lost 4 bases and 5 bases, in that order; junction bases with no gene match: 6. The CDR3 is CASSSGLAGYNEQYF. The CDR3 DNA reads as TGTGCCAGCAGCTCCGGACTAGCGGGATACAACGAGCAGTACTTC.

V is TRBV5-1 and J is TRBJ2-1; D is possibly TRBD1 (5 bases). CDR3 length: 12 residues. In germline, CDR1 is SGHRS, CDR2 YFSETQ. V shed 4 bases and J shed 7 bases, with 9 bases lying between them. CDR3: CASSTQGNEQFF. The CDR3 nucleotides are TGCGCCAGCAGCACCCAGGGTAATGAGCAGTTCTTC.

The rearrangement joins TRBV5-1 to TRBJ2-6; TRBD2 matches 8 bases. The CDR3 loop spans 16 amino acids. V was pared by 2 bases and J by 0 bases, with 1 base of the junction left unmatched. Germline V lookup: CDR1 SGHRS, CDR2 YFSETQ. DNA of the CDR3: TGCGCCAGCAGCTTTACTAGCGGCTCTGGGGCCAACGTCCTGACTTTC. As protein: CASSFTSGSGANVLTF.

The genes are TRBV11-2 and TRBJ2-7; 7 bases line up with TRBD2. This CDR3 has 13 residues. CDR1 SGHAT and CDR2 FQNNGV come from the germline V gene. Trimming removed 5 bases from V and 2 bases from J; junction bases left unmatched: 3. In DNA form, the CDR3 reads TGTGCCAGCAGCCTGGGACTACCCTACGAGCAGTACTTC. Residues: CASSLGLPYEQYF.